The clone carrying this T cell receptor (beta chain) has more than one count but fewer than ten. Germline V CDR1 and CDR2: KGHDR, SFDVKD. The V segment lost 9 bases and the J segment 3 bases; nucleotides outside the gene matches: 13. The CDR3 covers 18 residues. This sample is part of a study of blood T cell repertoires in COVID-19. The protocol was immunoSEQ multiplex PCR, while the TCRdb copy is restricted to in-frame clones and leaves out a portion. The data show 40,000 to 55,000 clones, approximately 84% seen once. This TCR was sampled from a man aged 50 to 60 with active COVID-19. This sequence joins TRBV24-1 and TRBJ2-2; 12 nucleotides match TRBD1. Sample: peripheral blood. The CDR3 sequence is CATGSGTGGAIDTGELFF. CDR3 nucleotides: TGTGCCACCGGATCCGGGACAGGGGGCGCGATTGACACCGGGGAGCTGTTTTTT.